The sample holds a few counts of the clone carrying this TCR beta chain. This specimen comes from a study of blood T cell repertoires in COVID-19. Study in general: Acute-phase and convalescent COVID-19 samples originated in the United States, Italy and Spain. Sources were T cells, B-cell-depleted T cells, or PBMCs; the material itself was cDNA or gDNA.

The length of the CDR3 is 15 residues. Germline loops: CDR1 MNHEY, CDR2 SVGAGI. V lost 7 bases and J 3 bases, leaving 19 bases between the germline ends. Original analysis: Researchers report that nucleated cell counts were estimated from reference gene primer amplification. Produced via immunoSEQ multiplex PCR; TCRdb's table is partial and in-frame only. From that table come the V and J calls and clone size; the DNA was used to work out D and trimming. The repertoire holds under 400,000 clones, with 90% as singletons. Sequencing used peripheral blood. The chain carries TRBV6-5 and TRBJ2-7; TRBD2 might be the D (6 bases). This receptor was obtained from a man aged 18 to 30 with active or convalescent COVID-19. The CDR3 DNA is TGTGCCAGCACCAAGGGACTGGGGAAGGTCTACGAGCAGTACTTC. Translation: CASTKGLGKVYEQYF.